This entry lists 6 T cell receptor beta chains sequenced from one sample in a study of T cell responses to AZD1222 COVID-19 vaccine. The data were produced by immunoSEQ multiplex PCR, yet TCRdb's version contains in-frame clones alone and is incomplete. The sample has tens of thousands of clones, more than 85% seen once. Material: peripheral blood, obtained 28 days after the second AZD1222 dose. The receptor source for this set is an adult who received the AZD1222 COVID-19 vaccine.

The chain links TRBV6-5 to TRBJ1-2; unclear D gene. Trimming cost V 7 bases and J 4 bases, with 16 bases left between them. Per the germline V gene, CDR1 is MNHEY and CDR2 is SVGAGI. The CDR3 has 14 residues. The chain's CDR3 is CASTQGHMLYGYTF. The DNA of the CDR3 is TGTGCCAGCACCCAAGGGCATATGCTCTATGGCTACACCTTC.

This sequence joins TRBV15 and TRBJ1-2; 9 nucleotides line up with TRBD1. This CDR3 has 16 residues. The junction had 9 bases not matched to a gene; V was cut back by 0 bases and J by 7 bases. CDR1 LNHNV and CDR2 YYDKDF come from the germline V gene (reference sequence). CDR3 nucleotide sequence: TGTGCCACCAGCAGAGATCTCGGGACAGGGACGTTTGGCTACACCTTC. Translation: CATSRDLGTGTFGYTF.

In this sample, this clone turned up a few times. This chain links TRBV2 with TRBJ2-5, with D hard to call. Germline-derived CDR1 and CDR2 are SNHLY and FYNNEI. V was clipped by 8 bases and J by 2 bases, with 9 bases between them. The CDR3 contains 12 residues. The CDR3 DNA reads TGTGCCAGCGGGCCATTACAAGAGACCCAGTACTTC. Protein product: CASGPLQETQYF.

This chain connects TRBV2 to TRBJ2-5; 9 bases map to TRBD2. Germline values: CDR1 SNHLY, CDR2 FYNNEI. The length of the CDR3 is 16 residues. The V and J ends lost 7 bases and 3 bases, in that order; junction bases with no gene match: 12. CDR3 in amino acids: CASTFSGGYGEETQYF. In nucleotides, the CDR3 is TGTGCCAGCACCTTCAGCGGGGGGTATGGGGAAGAGACCCAGTACTTC.

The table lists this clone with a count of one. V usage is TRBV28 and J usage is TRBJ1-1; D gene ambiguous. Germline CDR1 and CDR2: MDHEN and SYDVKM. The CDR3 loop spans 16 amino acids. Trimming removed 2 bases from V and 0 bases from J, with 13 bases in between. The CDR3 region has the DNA TGTGCCAGCAGTTTAGAGACTCTCCCTTTGAACACTGAAGCTTTCTTT. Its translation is CASSLETLPLNTEAFF.

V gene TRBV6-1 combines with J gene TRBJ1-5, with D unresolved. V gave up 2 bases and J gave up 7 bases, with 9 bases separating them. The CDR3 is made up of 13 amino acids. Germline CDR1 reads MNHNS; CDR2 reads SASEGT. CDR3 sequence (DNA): TGTGCCAGCAGTGAACAAAGCGGCCAGCCCCAGCATTTT. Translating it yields CASSEQSGQPQHF.